Listed below are T cell receptor beta chains from one sample, sequenced in a study of synovial regulatory T cells in juvenile arthritis. Only in-frame clones appear in the TCRdb table, and some are missing; sequencing was by immunoSEQ multiplex PCR. The sample has 9,000 to 10,000 clones. Sequencing was done on a sample of Treg cells from blood. The receptors shown here come from a donor between 2 and 35 years old with juvenile idiopathic arthritis. The CDR3 runs from the conserved cysteine through the conserved F or W. Size tells how often a clone was seen (once, few, many) or the class of an expanded clone, and some rows leave it out.

j_call | clone_size | v_call | cdr3_aa
TRBJ2-7 | NA | TRBV4-3 | CASSQNPAGTSYEQYF
TRBJ2-7 | NA | TRBV18 | CASSPRGHRTGSYEQYF
TRBJ2-1 | NA | TRBV15 | CATSRERSSYNEQFF
TRBJ2-2 | NA | TRBV10-3 | CATTRQGTANTGELFF
TRBJ2-3 | medium-sized | TRBV2 | CASSGTPGITDTQYF
TRBJ2-2 | NA | TRBV7-6 | CASSLDGQAGELFF
TRBJ2-7 | NA | TRBV19 | CASSRLAGSEQYF
TRBJ2-1 | NA | TRBV6-1 | CASRIYRHEQFF
TRBJ2-1 | NA | TRBV6-1 | CASSEAGLEGQFF
TRBJ2-2 | NA | TRBV10-1 | CASGLASNTGELFF
TRBJ1-5 | NA | TRBV5-6 | CASSTLGRANQPQHF
TRBJ1-3 | NA | TRBV6-5 | CASSYSGTARNTIYF
TRBJ1-2 | NA | TRBV7-6 | CASSPQLTTNYGYTF
TRBJ1-2 | NA | TRBV19 | CASSPGNYGYTF
TRBJ1-1 | NA | TRBV2 | CASRDRYTEAFF
TRBJ1-6 | NA | TRBV19 | CASTITFNSPLHF
TRBJ1-3 | NA | TRBV10-3 | CAIRGIYSGNTIYF
TRBJ2-2 | NA | TRBV5-4 | CASSPGGRGTGELFF
TRBJ1-6 | NA | TRBV5-1 | CASSPRGPQHSPLHF
TRBJ1-2 | NA | TRBV7-9 | CASSESGINYGYTF
TRBJ2-6 | NA | TRBV6-1 | CASSDFSGYPGANVLTF
TRBJ1-4 | NA | TRBV20-1 | CSARDLGKLFF
TRBJ2-3 | NA | TRBV9 | CASSALAASTDTQYF
TRBJ1-2 | NA | TRBV5-4 | CASSSDGWGYGYTF
TRBJ1-2 | NA | TRBV10-3 | CAIRGQGPDYGYTF
TRBJ1-3 | NA | TRBV28 | CASSPPGPRGGNTIYF
TRBJ2-3 | NA | TRBV14 | CASSRLPVADFTDTQYF
TRBJ1-6 | NA | TRBV5-4 | CASSNPRGKLMYNSPLHF
TRBJ2-3 | NA | TRBV18 | CASSPAFSQPITDTQYF
TRBJ2-7 | NA | TRBV23-1 | CASRSPAYEQYF
TRBJ1-1 | NA | TRBV7-9 | CASRATGFVGTEAFF
TRBJ2-7 | NA | TRBV5-1 | CASSSGTYYEQYF
TRBJ1-2 | NA | TRBV7-2 | CASSRTAPNYGYTF
TRBJ2-7 | NA | TRBV10-3 | CAIRPRGGLSYEQYF
TRBJ1-5 | NA | TRBV18 | CASSRQGISNQPQHF
TRBJ1-2 | NA | TRBV6-5 | CASSYAGYGYTF
TRBJ1-3 | NA | TRBV6-5 | CASSYREMFSGNTIYF
TRBJ2-7 | NA | TRBV5-6 | CASSLGQGRYEQYF
TRBJ2-1 | NA | TRBV5-4 | CASSGKMSGRGSNNEQFF
TRBJ1-6 | NA | TRBV7-9 | CASSFAATGPTQTPLHF
TRBJ1-2 | NA | TRBV19 | CASSIKRGPNYGYTF
TRBJ1-2 | NA | TRBV5-5 | CASSLGQGRAGYTF
TRBJ2-7 | NA | TRBV5-1 | CASSFGPMGNYEQYF
TRBJ1-4 | NA | TRBV2 | CASTRVLNEKLFF
TRBJ1-3 | NA | TRBV19 | CASNLGGFSGNTIYF
TRBJ1-1 | NA | TRBV2 | CATKPRRNIEAFF
TRBJ2-2 | NA | TRBV5-5 | CASSFLTGELFF
TRBJ1-4 | NA | TRBV6-5 | CASSYTTEQEKLFF
TRBJ1-1 | NA | TRBV6-1 | CASFKGTANTEAFF
TRBJ1-4 | NA | TRBV19 | CASTRTGYSEKLFF
TRBJ1-4 | NA | TRBV5-6 | CASSLTGQGAGKLFF
TRBJ2-2 | NA | TRBV19 | CASSIDLWLAGGPGTGELFF
TRBJ2-2 | NA | TRBV4-3 | CASSQRTSGELTGELFF
TRBJ1-2 | NA | TRBV25-1 | CASSDALNYGYTF
TRBJ2-1 | NA | TRBV5-6 | CASSITSGDYNEQFF